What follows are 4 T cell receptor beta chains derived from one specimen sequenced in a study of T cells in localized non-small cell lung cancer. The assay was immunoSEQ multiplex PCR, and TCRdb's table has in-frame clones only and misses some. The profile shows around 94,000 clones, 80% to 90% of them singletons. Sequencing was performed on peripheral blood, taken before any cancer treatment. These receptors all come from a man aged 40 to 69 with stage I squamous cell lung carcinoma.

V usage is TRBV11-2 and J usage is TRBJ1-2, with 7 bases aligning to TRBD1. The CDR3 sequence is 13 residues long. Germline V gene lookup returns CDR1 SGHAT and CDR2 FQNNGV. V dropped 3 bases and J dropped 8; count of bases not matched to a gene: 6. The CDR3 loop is CASSLTGRGGYTF. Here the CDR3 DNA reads TGTGCCAGCAGCTTGACAGGGCGTGGAGGCTACACCTTC. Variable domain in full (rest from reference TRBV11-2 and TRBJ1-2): EAGVAQSPRYKIIEKRQSVAFWCNPISGHATLYWYQQILGQGPKLLIQFQNNGVVDDSQLPKDRFSAERLKGVDSTLKIQPAKLEDSAVYLCASSLTGRGGYTFGSGTRLTVV.

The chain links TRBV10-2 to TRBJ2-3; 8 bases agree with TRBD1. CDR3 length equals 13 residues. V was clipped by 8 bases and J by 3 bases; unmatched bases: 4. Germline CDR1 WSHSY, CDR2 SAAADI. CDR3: CASWDRMTDTQYF. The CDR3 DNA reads TGCGCCAGCTGGGACAGGATGACAGATACGCAGTATTTT.

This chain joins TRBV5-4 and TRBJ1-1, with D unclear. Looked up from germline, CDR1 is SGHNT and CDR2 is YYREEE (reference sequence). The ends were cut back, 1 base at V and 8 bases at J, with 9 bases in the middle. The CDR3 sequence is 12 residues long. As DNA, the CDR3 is TGTGCCAGCAGCTTGTTTCCGGGCGAAGCTTTCTTT. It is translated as CASSLFPGEAFF.

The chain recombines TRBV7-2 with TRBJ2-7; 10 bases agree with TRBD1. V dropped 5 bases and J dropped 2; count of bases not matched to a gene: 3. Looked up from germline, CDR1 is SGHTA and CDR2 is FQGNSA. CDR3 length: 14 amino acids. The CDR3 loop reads CASSDRGPTYEQYF. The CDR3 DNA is TGTGCCAGCAGCGACAGGGGGCCGACCTACGAGCAGTACTTC.